The 15 T cell receptor beta chains given below trace back to one sample, sequenced in a study of blood T cell repertoires in COVID-19. Profiling relied on immunoSEQ multiplex PCR, and the TCRdb table lists in-frame clones only, not all of them. The sample lists around 170,000 clones; 84% were seen once. Sequenced: peripheral blood. The receptors were sampled from a man aged 18 to 30 with active or convalescent COVID-19.

The chain links TRBV9 to TRBJ1-4; D remains ambiguous. The germline V gene encodes CDR1 SGDLS and CDR2 YYNGEE. V was trimmed by 0 bases and J by 7 bases, leaving 13 bases between them. The CDR3 totals 15 residues. The CDR3 sequence: CASSVGGVEGEKLFF. CDR3 DNA sequence: TGTGCCAGCAGCGTAGGTGGGGTAGAGGGTGAAAAACTGTTTTTT.

The rearrangement uses TRBV25-1 and TRBJ1-1, with D possibly matching TRBD1 (6 bases). This CDR3 is 14 amino acids long. Germline-derived CDR1 and CDR2 are MGHDK and SYGVNS. Deletions cut 2 bases from V and 10 bases from J, with 17 bases between. As DNA, the CDR3 is TGTGCCAGCAGTGAACCGAACAGGGCTAGGGGAGCTTTCTTT. Translation gives CASSEPNRARGAFF.

This chain uses TRBV3-1 (or the pseudogene TRBV3-2) with TRBJ1-4, with a weak D call TRBD1 (5 bases). V was clipped by 4 bases and J by 7 bases, with 13 bases between them. CDR3 length equals 14 residues. Per germline, CDR1 LGHDT and CDR2 YNNKEL (reference sequence). The CDR3 region has the DNA TGTGCCAGCAGCCCGACTGGGGCTGGTGAAAAACTGTTTTTT. Its protein product is CASSPTGAGEKLFF.

The CDR3 region has the DNA TGTGCCAGCAGAAGACAGGGGGGAGAGGGTCAGCCCCAGCATTTT. It translates to CASRRQGGEGQPQHF. The chain employs TRBV2 and TRBJ1-5; TRBD1 aligns across 9 bases. V was pared by 6 bases and J by 6 bases, with 9 bases of the junction left unmatched. The CDR3 totals 15 residues. Germline V gene data show CDR1 as SNHLY and CDR2 as FYNNEI.

The V and J genes are TRBV5-6 and TRBJ1-2, with D possibly matching TRBD1 (6 bases). From germline, CDR1 is SGHDT and CDR2 YYEEEE. With 4 bases removed from V and 4 bases from J, the gap between germline ends came to 23 bases. The CDR3 extends over 17 amino acids. In nucleotides, the CDR3 is TGTGCCAGCAGCCTAACGGAATCATTCAGGGGCCTCTATGGCTACACCTTC. This translates into CASSLTESFRGLYGYTF.

The chain couples TRBV7-2 to TRBJ1-2, with TRBD1 matching over 7 bases. After removal of 7 bases from V and 2 bases from J, the junction contained 10 bases not matched to a gene. The CDR3 totals 15 residues. Germline values: CDR1 SGHTA, CDR2 FQGNSA. The CDR3 DNA is TGTGCCAGCAACCTTGCAGGGACAGAAAACTATGGCTACACCTTC. Its protein product is CASNLAGTENYGYTF.

This chain joins TRBV28 and TRBJ1-2, with D possibly TRBD1 on 6 matching bases. V lost 4 bases to trimming and J lost 5 bases, with 11 bases between them. Germline CDR1 and CDR2: MDHEN and SYDVKM. The CDR3 is 13 residues long. The CDR3 coding sequence is TGTGCCAGCAGTTACGACAGGTCATATGGCTACACCTTC. It codes for CASSYDRSYGYTF.

The genes are TRBV19 and TRBJ1-5; TRBD1 aligns across 9 bases. The CDR3 runs to 15 residues. Losses at the gene ends were 6 bases for V and 3 bases for J; bases not matched to a gene: 6. Germline CDR1 is LNHDA and CDR2 is SQIVND (reference sequence). The CDR3 DNA is TGTGCCAGTAGGCGGACAGGGGCCTTCAATCAGCCCCAGCATTTT. Protein sequence: CASRRTGAFNQPQHF.

The chain has TRBV27 and TRBJ2-2, with 10 bases lining up with TRBD1. V gave up 3 bases and J gave up 6 bases; unmatched junction bases: 10. Germline V gene sequence: CDR1 MNHEY, CDR2 SMNVEV (reference sequence). The length of the CDR3 is 17 residues. CDR3 loop: CASSLKYRDRGSGELFF. The CDR3 nucleotides are TGTGCCAGCAGTTTGAAATACCGGGACAGGGGATCCGGGGAGCTGTTTTTT.

The chain links TRBV10-3 to TRBJ2-7, with D possibly being TRBD2 (7 bases). This CDR3 has 14 residues. V lost 4 bases, J lost 6 bases, and 16 bases lay in between. The V gene's germline CDR1 is ENHRY and CDR2 SYGVKD. The CDR3 reads CAISVVGGGGEQYF. The DNA for the CDR3 is TGTGCCATCAGTGTTGTAGGGGGGGGAGGCGAGCAGTACTTC.

This sequence joins TRBV19 and TRBJ2-7, with TRBD1 identical over 10 bases. CDR1 is LNHDA and CDR2 is SQIVND in the germline V gene (reference sequence). Trimming took 3 bases from V and 2 from J; bases not matched to a gene: 4. CDR3 length equals 15 residues. CDR3 coding DNA: TGTGCCAGTAGTATGAGGGACAGGGGCCCCTACGAGCAGTACTTC. Protein sequence: CASSMRDRGPYEQYF.

The chain uses TRBV7-9 and TRBJ1-6; possibly TRBD1 for D (5 bases). CDR1 is SEHNR, CDR2 FQNEAQ, per germline (reference sequence). The CDR3 loop spans 15 amino acids. The V end lost 2 bases, the J end lost 7 bases, and 12 bases lay between the germline ends. The CDR3 DNA follows: TGTGCCAGCAGCTTATCAAGGGGATGGAATTCACCCCTCCACTTT. It encodes CASSLSRGWNSPLHF. The full variable domain, with the rest looked up from reference TRBV7-9 and TRBJ1-6, is DTGVSQNPRHKITKRGQNVTFRCDPISEHNRLYWYRQTLGQGPEFLTYFQNEAQLEKSRLLSDRFSAERPKGSFSTLEIQRTEQGDSAMYLCASSLSRGWNSPLHFGNGTRLTVT.

The chain recombines TRBV7-3 with TRBJ2-1, with TRBD2 as a possible D gene (6 bases). Trimming removed 4 bases from V and 4 bases from J, with 8 bases in between. This CDR3 region has 13 residues. The germline V gene has CDR1 SGHTA and CDR2 FQGTGA. The CDR3, as DNA: TGTGCCAGCAGCTCGGGACTTTACAATGAGCAGTTCTTC. Its protein product is CASSSGLYNEQFF.

The chain links TRBV11-2 to TRBJ1-5; D possibly corresponds to TRBD1 (6 bases). The V and J ends lost 1 base and 4 bases respectively, with 14 bases between them. The CDR3 runs 16 residues. CDR1 is SGHAT and CDR2 is FQNNGV in the germline V gene. In nucleotides, the CDR3 is TGTGCCAGCAGCTTAGGGGGCAGGGGAGTTAATCAGCCCCAGCATTTT. This codes for CASSLGGRGVNQPQHF.

This clone was detected ten times or more. The chain carries TRBV6-1 and TRBJ2-7; perhaps TRBD2 as D (5 bases). V lost 1 base to trimming and J lost 0 bases, with 13 bases between them. CDR1 is MNHNS, CDR2 SASEGT, per germline. The CDR3 is 16 residues long. Here the CDR3 reads CASSEVVSDPSYEQYF. The DNA for the CDR3 is TGTGCCAGCAGTGAAGTGGTTAGCGACCCCTCCTACGAGCAGTACTTC.